This T cell receptor beta chain was obtained from a study of cytomegalovirus exposure and HLA in healthy donors. Study overall: Unique TCRs from HLA-typed donors, 65 million to 85 million of them, were held in an early data release.

Primers: 60 Vbeta forward and 13 Jbeta reverse. Libraries were prepared by immunoSEQ multiplex PCR; TCRdb keeps only in-frame clonotypes and omits some of them. This sample has 100,000 to 150,000 clones, with roughly four fifths found just once. Overall study results and limits: Associated with cytomegalovirus, according to the listing, were 170 or so TCR beta chains. When a later analysis was performed, an Asian-associated ancestry cluster reportedly had fewer N-insertions than the roughly 670-donor mean.

Germline V gene lookup returns CDR1 MDHEN and CDR2 SYDVKM. J gave up 8 bases and V 4 bases, and 10 bases lay outside the gene matches. The CDR3 consists of 16 residues. Worth noting for this clone: Its antigen is unknown.

This clonotype originated in a male donor in good health and CMV-seropositive. Material for sequencing was PBMCs. The V and J genes are TRBV28 and TRBJ2-3; 12 positions match TRBD1. The CDR3 loop reads CASSSPGQGASFTQYF. CDR3 DNA sequence: TGTGCCAGCAGTTCTCCGGGACAGGGGGCGAGTTTTACGCAGTATTTT.